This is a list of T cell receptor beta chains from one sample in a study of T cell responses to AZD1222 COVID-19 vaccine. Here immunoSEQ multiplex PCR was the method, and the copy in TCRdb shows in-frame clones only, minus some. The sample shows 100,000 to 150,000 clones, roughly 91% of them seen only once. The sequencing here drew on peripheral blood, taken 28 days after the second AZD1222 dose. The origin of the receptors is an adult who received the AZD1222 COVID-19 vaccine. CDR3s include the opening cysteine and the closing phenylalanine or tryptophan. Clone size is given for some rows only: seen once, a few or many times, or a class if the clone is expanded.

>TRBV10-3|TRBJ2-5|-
CAISGGTSGGAQETQYF
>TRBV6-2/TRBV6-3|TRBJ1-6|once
CASSSTQDRHSPLHF
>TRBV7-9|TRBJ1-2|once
CASSLGQGATYGYTF
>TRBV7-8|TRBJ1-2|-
CASSSQAGGYGYTF
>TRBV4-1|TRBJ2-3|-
CASSQGANRLAGAFSTDTQYF
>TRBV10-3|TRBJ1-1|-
CAIKPGTGLERSTEAFF
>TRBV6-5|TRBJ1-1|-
CASSYSPPLNTEAFF
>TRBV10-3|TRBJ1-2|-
CAIGGGRYGYTF
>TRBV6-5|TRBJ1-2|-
CASSLQRADRYYGYTF
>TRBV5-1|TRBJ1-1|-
CASGTANTEAFF
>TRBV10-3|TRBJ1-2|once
CAIMNTTMAQGYTF
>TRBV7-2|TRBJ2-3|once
CASSISPTDTQYF
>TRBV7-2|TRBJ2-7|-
CASSLDPGSSYEQYF
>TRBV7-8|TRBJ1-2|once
CASSLDPTGAYGYTF
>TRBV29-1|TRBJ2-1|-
CSVENNSGRINEQFF
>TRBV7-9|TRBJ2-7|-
CASSLGIGGASYEQYF
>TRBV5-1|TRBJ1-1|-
CASSLQASNTEAFF
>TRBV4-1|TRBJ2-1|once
CASSQGHVSYNEQFF
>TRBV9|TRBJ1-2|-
CASSLGGQSSNYGYTF
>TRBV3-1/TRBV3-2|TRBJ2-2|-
CASSRSGFASNTGELFF
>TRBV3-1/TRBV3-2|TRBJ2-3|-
CASSLVEDTQYF
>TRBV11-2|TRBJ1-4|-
CATSDRALGEKLFF
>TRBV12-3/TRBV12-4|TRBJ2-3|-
CASSQGDTQYF
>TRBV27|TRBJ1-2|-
CASSSDGSNYGYTF
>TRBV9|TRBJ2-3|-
CASSVKGEGGLRTDTQYF
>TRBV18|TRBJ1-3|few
CASSPGQGRNTIYF
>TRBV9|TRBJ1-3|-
CASSVGRGSGNTIYF
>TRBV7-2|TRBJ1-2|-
CASSFSISGYGYTF
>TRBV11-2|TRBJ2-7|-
CASSLDQEDSLSF
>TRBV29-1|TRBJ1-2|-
CSVEVGSYGYTF
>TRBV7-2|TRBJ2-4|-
CASSSNLGNIQYF
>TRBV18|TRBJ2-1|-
CASSPPTGVKEQFF
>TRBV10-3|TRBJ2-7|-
CAISTSGHYEQYF
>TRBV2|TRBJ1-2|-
CASRFASPGHGYTF
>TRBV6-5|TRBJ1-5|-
CASERQGNQPQHF
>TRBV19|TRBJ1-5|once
CASSIVGGYSNQPQHF
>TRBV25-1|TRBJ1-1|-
CASSFGGTEAFF
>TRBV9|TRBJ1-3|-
CASSGRVSSGNTIYF
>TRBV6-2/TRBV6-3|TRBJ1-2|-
CASSPQELYGYTF
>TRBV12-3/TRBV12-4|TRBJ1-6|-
CASSSRVSPLHF
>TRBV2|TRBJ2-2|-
CASSGSGAGELFF
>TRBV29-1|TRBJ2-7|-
CSVEGGTSYEQYF
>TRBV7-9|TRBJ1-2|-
CASSLSSRRDYGYTF
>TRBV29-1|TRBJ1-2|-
CSVGGATGANGYTF
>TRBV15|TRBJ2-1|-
CATSRGYYNEQFF
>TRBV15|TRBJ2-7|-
CATSRVAGGLDEQYF
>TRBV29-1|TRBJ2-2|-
CSAGIAGLTTGELFF
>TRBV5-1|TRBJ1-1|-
CASSRVQGPDTEAFF
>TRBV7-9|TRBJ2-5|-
CASSLRAGPKEETQYF
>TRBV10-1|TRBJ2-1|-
CASGSGTDYNEQFF
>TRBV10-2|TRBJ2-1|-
CASRLGGQRGGSEGSYNEQFF